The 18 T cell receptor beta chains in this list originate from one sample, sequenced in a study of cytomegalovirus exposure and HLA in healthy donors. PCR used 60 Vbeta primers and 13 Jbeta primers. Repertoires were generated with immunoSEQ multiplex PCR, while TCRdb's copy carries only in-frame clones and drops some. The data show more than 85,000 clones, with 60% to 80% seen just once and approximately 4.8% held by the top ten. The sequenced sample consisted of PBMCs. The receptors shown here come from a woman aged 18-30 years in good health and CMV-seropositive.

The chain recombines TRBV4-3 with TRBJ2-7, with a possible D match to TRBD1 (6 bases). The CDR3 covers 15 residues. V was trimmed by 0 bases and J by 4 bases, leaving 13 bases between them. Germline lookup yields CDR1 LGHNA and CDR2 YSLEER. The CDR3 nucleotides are TGCGCCAGCAGCCAAGAGTCTACAGGGTCTTACGAGCAGTACTTC. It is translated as CASSQESTGSYEQYF.

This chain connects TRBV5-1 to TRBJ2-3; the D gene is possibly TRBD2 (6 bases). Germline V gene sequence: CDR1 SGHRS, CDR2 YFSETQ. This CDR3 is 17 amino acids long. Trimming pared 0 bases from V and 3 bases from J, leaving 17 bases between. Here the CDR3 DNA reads TGCGCCAGCAGCTTGGCCGTTGGGACTTGGAGAACAGATACGCAGTATTTT. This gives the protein CASSLAVGTWRTDTQYF.

The CDR3 DNA reads as TGCGCCAGCAGCCAGAGGACTGGCGACTCCTACGAGCAGTACTTC. Its protein is CASSQRTGDSYEQYF. The chain is built from TRBV4-1 and TRBJ2-7, with a tentative D call TRBD2 (5 bases). The V gene's germline CDR1 is MGHRA and CDR2 YSYEKL. The CDR3 runs 15 residues. V lost 3 bases and J lost 0, with 12 bases in between.

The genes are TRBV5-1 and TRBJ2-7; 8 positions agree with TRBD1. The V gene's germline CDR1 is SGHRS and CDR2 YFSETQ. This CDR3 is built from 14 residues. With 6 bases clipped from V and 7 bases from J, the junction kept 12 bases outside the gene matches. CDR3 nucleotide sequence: TGCGCCAGCACCCGGACAGGGAAGGGTAGGGAGCAGTACTTC. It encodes CASTRTGKGREQYF.

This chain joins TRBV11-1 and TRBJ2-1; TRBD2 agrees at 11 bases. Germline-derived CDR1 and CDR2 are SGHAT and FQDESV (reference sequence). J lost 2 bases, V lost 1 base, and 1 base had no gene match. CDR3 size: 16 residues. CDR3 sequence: CASSLETSGTYNEQFF. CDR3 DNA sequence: TGTGCCAGCAGCTTAGAGACTAGCGGGACCTACAATGAGCAGTTCTTC. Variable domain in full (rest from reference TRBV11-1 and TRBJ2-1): EAEVAQSPRYKITEKSQAVAFWCDPISGHATLYWYRQILGQGPELLVQFQDESVVDDSQLPKDRFSAERLKGVDSTLKIQPAELGDSAMYLCASSLETSGTYNEQFFGPGTRLTVL.

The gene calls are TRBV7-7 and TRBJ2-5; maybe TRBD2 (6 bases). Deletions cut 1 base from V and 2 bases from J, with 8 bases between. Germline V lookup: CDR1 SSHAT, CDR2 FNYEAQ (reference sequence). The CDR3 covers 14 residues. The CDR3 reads CASSLVSGQETQYF. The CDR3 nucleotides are TGTGCCAGCAGCTTAGTTAGCGGTCAAGAGACCCAGTACTTC.

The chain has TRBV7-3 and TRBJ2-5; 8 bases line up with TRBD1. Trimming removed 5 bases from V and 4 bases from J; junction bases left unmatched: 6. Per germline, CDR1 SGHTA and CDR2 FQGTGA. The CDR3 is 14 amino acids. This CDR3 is CASSPGQGSETQYF. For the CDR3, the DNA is TGTGCCAGCAGCCCAGGACAGGGATCAGAGACCCAGTACTTC.

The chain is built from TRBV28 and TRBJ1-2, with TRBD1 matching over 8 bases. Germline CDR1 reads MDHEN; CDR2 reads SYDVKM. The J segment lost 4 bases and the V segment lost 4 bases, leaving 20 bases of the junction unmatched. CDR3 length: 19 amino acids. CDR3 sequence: CASSYTQGAKHHGSYGYTF. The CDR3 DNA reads TGTGCCAGCAGTTATACTCAGGGGGCTAAACATCATGGGAGCTATGGCTACACCTTC.

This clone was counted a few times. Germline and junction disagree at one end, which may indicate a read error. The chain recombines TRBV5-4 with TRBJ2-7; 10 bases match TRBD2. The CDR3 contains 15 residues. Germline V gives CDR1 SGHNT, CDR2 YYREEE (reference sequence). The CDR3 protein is CASSLDGLAGVTPHF. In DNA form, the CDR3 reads TGTGCCAGCAGCTTGGATGGCCTAGCGGGAGTTACACCTCACTTC. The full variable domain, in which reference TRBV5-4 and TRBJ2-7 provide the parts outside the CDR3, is ETGVTQSPTHLIKTRGQQVTLRCSSQSGHNTVSWYQQALGQGPQFIFQYYREEENGRGNFPPRFSGLQFPNYSSELNVNALELDDSALYLCASSLDGLAGVTPHFGPGTRLTVT.

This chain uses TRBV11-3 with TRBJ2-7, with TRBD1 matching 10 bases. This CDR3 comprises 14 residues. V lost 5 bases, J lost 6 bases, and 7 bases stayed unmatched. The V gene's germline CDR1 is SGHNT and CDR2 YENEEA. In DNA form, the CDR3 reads TGTGCCAGCAGCCCAGGGACAGGGGATAGCGAGCAGTACTTC. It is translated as CASSPGTGDSEQYF.

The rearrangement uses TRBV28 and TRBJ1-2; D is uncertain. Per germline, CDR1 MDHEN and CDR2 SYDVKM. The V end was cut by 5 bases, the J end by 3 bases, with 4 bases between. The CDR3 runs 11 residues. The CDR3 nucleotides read TGTGCCAGCAGTCCTCACTATGGCTACACCTTC. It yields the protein CASSPHYGYTF.

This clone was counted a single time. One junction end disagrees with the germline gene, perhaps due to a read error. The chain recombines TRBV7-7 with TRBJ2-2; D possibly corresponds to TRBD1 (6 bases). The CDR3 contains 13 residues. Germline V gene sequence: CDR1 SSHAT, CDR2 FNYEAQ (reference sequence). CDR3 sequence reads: CASSLGRGGELFF. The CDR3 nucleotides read TGTGCTAGCAGCTTAGGCAGGGGTGGGGAGCTGTTTTTT.

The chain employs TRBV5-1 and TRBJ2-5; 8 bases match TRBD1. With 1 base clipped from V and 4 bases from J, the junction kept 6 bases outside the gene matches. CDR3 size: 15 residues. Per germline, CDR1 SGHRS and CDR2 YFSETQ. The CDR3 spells CASSLRSGGVETQYF. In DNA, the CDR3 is TGCGCCAGCAGCTTGAGGTCAGGGGGCGTAGAGACCCAGTACTTC.

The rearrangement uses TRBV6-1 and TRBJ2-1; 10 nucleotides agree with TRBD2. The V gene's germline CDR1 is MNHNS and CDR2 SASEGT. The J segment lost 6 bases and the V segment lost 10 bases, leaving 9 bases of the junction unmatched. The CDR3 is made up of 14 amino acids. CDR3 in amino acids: CAMTPGLASNEQFF. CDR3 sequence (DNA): TGTGCCATGACCCCGGGACTAGCGAGCAATGAGCAGTTCTTC.

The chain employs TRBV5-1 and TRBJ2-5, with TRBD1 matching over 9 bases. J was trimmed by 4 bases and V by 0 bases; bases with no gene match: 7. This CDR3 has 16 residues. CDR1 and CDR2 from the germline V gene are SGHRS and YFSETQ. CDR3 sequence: CASSLGAGQGLETQYF. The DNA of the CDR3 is TGCGCCAGCAGCTTGGGTGCCGGACAGGGGTTAGAGACCCAGTACTTC.

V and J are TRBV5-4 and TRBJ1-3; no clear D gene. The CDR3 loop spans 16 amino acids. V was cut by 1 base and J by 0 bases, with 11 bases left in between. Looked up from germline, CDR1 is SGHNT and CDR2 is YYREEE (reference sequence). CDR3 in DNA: TGTGCCAGCAGCTTGTTAGGACTTAACTCTGGAAACACCATATATTTT. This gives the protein CASSLLGLNSGNTIYF.

In DNA, the CDR3 is TGCGCCAGCAGCTTAGGACAGGGAGGCCACGAGCAGTACTTC. It encodes CASSLGQGGHEQYF. The V call is TRBV5-1, the J call TRBJ2-7; 8 nucleotides line up with TRBD1. Germline V gene lookup returns CDR1 SGHRS and CDR2 YFSETQ. The CDR3 extends over 14 amino acids. The V segment lost 2 bases and the J segment 5 bases; nucleotides outside the gene matches: 6.

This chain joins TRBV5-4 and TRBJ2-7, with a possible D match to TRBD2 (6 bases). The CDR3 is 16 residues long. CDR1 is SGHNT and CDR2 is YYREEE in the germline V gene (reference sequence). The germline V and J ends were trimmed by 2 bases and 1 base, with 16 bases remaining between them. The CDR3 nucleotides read TGTGCCAGCAGCTTTGATGCGGGGACTTGGTCCTACGAGCAGTACTTC. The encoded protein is CASSFDAGTWSYEQYF.